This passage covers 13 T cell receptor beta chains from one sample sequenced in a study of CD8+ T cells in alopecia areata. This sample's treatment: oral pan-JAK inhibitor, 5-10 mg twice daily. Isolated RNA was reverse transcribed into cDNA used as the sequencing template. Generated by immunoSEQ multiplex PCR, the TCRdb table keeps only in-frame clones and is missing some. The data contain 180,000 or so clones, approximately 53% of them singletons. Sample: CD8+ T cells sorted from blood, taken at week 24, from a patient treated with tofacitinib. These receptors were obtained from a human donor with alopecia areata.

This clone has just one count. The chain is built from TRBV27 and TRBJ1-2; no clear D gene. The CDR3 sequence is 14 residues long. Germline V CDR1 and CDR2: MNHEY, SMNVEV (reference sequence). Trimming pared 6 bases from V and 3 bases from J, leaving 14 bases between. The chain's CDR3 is CASRGIQNHYGYTF. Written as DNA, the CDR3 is TGTGCCAGCAGGGGAATACAGAACCACTATGGCTACACCTTC.

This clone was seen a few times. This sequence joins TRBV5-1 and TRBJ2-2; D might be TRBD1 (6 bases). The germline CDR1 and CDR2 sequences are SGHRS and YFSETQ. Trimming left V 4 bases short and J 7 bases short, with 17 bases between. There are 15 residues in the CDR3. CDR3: CASSAATGFGGELFF. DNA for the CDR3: TGCGCCAGCAGCGCGGCTACAGGGTTCGGCGGGGAGCTGTTTTTT.

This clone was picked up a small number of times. The CDR3 DNA sequence: TGTGCCAGTAGTATATCGGGCGCAGATACGCAGTATTTT. It yields the protein CASSISGADTQYF. The chain is built from TRBV19 and TRBJ2-3, with D unresolved. The ends were cut back, 2 bases at V and 4 bases at J, with 7 bases in the middle. Per germline, CDR1 LNHDA and CDR2 SQIVND (reference sequence). CDR3 length: 13 residues. Looking up the rest from reference TRBV19 and TRBJ2-3 gives the full variable domain: DGGITQSPKYLFRKEGQNVTLSCEQNLNHDAMYWYRQDPGQGLRLIYYSQIVNDFQKGDIAEGYSVSREKKESFPLTVTSAQKNPTAFYLCASSISGADTQYFGPGTRLTVL.

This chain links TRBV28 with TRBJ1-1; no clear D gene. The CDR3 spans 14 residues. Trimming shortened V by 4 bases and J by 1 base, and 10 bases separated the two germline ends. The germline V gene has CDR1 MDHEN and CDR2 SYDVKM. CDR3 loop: CASSSPGKNTEAFF. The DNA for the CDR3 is TGTGCCAGCAGTTCGCCGGGGAAGAACACTGAAGCTTTCTTT.

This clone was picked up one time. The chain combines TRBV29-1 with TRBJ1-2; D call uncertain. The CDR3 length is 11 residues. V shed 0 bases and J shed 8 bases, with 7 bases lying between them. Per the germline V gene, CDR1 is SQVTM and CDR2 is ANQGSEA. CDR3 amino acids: CSVEDLPGYTF. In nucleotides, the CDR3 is TGCAGCGTTGAAGACCTACCAGGCTACACCTTC.

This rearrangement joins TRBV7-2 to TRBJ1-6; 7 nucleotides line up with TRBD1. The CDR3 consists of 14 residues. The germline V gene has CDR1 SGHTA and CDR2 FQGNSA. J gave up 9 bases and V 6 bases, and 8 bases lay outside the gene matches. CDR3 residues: CASSLTGKTSPLHF. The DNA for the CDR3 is TGTGCCAGCAGTCTGACAGGGAAGACTTCACCCCTCCACTTT.

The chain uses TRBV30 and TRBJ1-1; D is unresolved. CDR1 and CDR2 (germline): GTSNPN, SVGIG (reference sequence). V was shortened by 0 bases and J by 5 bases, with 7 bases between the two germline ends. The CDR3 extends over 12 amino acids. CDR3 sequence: CAWSVEETEAFF. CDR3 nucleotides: TGTGCCTGGAGTGTGGAAGAGACTGAAGCTTTCTTT. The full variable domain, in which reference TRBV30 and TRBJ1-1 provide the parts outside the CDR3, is SQTIHQWPATLVQPVGSPLSLECTVEGTSNPNLYWYRQAAGRGLQLLFYSVGIGQISSEVPQNLSASRPQDRQFILSSKKLLLSDSGFYLCAWSVEETEAFFGQGTRLTVV.

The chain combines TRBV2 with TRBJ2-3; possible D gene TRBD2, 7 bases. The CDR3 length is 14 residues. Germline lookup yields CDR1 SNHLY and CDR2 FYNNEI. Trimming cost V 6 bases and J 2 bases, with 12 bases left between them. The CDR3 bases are TGTGCCAGCAGAGAGGGGGGGCTCACAGATACGCAGTATTTT. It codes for CASREGGLTDTQYF.

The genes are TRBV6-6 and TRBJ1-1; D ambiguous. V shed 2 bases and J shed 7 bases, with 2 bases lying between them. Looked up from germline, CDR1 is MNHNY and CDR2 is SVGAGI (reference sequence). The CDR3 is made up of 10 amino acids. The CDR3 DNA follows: TGTGCCAGCAGTTACGGTGAAGCTTTCTTT. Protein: CASSYGEAFF.

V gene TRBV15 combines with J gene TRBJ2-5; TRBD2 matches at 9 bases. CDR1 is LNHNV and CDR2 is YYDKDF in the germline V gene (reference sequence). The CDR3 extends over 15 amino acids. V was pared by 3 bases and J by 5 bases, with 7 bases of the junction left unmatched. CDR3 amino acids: CATSRTAGGMETQYF. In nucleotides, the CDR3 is TGTGCCACCAGCAGGACAGCGGGGGGAATGGAGACCCAGTACTTC.

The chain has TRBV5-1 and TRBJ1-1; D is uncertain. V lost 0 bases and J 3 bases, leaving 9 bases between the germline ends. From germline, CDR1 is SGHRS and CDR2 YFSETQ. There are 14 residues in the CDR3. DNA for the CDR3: TGCGCCAGCAGCTTGGTCCCGGCCGACACTGAAGCTTTCTTT. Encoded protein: CASSLVPADTEAFF.

This CDR3 reads CASSRQGGNQPQHF. The CDR3 DNA reads as TGTGCCAGCAGTAGACAGGGTGGAAATCAGCCCCAGCATTTT. The rearrangement joins TRBV27 to TRBJ1-5; TRBD1 matches 7 bases. The junction had 5 bases not matched to a gene; V was cut back by 5 bases and J by 4 bases. This CDR3 has 14 amino acids. Germline-derived CDR1 and CDR2 are MNHEY and SMNVEV (reference sequence).

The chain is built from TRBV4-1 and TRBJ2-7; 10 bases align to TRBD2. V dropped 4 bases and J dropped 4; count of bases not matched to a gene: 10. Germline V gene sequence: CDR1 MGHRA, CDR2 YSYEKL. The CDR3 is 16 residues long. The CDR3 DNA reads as TGCGCCAGCAGCCCCATTAGCGGGGGGAGTCCGTACGAGCAGTACTTC. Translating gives CASSPISGGSPYEQYF.